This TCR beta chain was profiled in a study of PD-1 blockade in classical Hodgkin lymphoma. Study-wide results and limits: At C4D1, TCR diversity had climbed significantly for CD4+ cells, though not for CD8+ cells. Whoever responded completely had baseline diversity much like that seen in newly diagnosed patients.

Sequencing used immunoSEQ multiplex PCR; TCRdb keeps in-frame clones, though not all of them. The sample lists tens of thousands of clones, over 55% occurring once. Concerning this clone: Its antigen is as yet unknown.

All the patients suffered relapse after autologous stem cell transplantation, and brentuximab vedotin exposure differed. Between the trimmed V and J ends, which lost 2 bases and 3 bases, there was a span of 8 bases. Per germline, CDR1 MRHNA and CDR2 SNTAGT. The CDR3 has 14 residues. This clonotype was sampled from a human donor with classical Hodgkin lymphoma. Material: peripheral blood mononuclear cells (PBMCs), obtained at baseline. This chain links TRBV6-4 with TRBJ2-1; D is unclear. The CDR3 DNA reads TGTGCCAGCAGTGACAGGGCCAACTACAATGAGCAGTTCTTC. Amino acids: CASSDRANYNEQFF.